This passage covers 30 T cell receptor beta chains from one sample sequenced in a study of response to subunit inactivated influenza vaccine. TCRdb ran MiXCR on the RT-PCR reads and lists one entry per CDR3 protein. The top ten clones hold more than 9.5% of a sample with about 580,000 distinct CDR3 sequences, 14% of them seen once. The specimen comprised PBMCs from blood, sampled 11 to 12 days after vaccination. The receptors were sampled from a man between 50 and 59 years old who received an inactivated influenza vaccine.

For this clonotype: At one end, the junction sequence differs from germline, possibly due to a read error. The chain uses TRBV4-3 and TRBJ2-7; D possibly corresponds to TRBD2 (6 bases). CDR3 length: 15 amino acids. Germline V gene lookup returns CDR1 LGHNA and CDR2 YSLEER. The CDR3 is CASSHSASETSLQHF. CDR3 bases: TGCGCCAGCAGCCACTCTGCTAGCGAGACCTCTCTCCAGCACTTC.

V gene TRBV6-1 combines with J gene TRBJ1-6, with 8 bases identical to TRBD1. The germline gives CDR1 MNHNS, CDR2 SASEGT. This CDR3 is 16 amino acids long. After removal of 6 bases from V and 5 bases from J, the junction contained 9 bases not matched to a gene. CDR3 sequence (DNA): TGTGCCAGCAGAATCGACAGGGGAAGAAATAATTCACCCCTCCACTTT. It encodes CASRIDRGRNNSPLHF.

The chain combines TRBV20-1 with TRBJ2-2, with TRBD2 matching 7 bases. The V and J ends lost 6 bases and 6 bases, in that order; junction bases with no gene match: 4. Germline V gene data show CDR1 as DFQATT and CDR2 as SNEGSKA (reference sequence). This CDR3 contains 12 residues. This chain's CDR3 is CSAATSPGELFF. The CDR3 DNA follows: TGCAGTGCCGCGACTAGCCCCGGGGAGCTGTTTTTT.

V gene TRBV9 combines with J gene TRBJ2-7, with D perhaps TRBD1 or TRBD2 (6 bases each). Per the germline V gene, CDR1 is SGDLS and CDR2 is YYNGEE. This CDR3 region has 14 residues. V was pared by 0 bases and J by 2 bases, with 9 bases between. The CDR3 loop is CASSVGGAPYEQYF. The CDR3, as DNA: TGTGCCAGCAGCGTAGGGGGGGCGCCCTACGAGCAGTACTTC. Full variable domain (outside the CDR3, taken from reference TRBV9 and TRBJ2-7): DSGVTQTPKHLITATGQRVTLRCSPRSGDLSVYWYQQSLDQGLQFLIQYYNGEERAKGNILERFSAQQFPDLHSELNLSSLELGDSALYFCASSVGGAPYEQYFGPGTRLTVT.

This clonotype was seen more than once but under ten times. The CDR3 sequence is CAISDYDRDGYTF. The CDR3 DNA is TGTGCCATCAGTGACTACGACAGGGATGGCTACACCTTC. The V gene is TRBV10-3, the J gene TRBJ1-2; 7 bases fit TRBD1. This CDR3 is 13 amino acids long. V dropped 3 bases and J dropped 6; count of bases not matched to a gene: 4. Germline CDR1 ENHRY, CDR2 SYGVKD.

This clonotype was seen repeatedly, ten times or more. The CDR3 DNA is TGTGCCAGCAGCTTAGGGAACAGGGGCGAGCAGTACTTC. Its protein is CASSLGNRGEQYF. The chain couples TRBV7-9 to TRBJ2-7; TRBD1 matches 7 bases. This CDR3 comprises 13 residues. CDR1 is SEHNR and CDR2 is FQNEAQ in the germline V gene (reference sequence). Trimming removed 1 base from V and 6 bases from J; junction bases left unmatched: 3.

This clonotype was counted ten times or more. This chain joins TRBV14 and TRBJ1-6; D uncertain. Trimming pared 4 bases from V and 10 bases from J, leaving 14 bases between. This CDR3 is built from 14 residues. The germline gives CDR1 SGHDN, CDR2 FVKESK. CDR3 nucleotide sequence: TGTGCCAGCAGCCGCCGACAAGAGGACTCACCCCTCCACTTT. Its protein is CASSRRQEDSPLHF.

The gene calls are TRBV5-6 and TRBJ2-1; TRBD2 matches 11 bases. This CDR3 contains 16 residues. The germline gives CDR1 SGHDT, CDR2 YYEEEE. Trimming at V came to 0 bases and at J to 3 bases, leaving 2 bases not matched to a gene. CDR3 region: CASSLGLAGNYNEQFF. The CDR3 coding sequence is TGTGCCAGCAGCTTGGGACTAGCGGGAAACTACAATGAGCAGTTCTTC.

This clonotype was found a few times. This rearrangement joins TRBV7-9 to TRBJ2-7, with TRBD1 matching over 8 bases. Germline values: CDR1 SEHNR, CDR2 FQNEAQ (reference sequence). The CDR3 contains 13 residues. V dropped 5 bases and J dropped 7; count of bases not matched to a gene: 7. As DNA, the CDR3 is TGTGCCAGCAGCACGTCCCGGGACAGGGAGCAGTACTTC. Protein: CASSTSRDREQYF.

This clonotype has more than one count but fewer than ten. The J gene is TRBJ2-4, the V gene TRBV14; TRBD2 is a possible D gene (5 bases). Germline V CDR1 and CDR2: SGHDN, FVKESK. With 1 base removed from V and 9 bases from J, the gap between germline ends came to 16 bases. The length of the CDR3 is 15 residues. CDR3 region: CASSQVSGSYGIQYF. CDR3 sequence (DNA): TGTGCCAGCAGCCAAGTATCGGGATCGTATGGCATTCAGTACTTC.

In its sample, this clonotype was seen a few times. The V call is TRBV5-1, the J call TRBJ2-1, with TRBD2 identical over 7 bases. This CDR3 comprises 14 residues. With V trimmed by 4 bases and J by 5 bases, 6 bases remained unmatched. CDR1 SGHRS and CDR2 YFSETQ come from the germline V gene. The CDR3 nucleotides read TGCGCCAGCAGCGTCGGGACTATCAACAATGAGCAGTTCTTC. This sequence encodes CASSVGTINNEQFF.

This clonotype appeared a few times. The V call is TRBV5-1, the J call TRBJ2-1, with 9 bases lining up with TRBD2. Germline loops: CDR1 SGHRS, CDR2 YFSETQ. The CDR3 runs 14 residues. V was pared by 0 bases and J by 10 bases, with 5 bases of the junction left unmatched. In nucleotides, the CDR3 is TGCGCCAGCAGCTTGGACCTAGCGGGACGGGAGCAGTTCTTC. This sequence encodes CASSLDLAGREQFF.

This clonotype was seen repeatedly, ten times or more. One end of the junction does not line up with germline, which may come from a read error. The CDR3 coding sequence is TGTGCCAGCAGCTTAGGAGATACGCAGTATTTT. Its translation: CASSLGDTQYF. V is TRBV5-1 and J is TRBJ2-3; D is ambiguous. This CDR3 is 11 amino acids long. Germline CDR1 SGHRS, CDR2 YFSETQ.

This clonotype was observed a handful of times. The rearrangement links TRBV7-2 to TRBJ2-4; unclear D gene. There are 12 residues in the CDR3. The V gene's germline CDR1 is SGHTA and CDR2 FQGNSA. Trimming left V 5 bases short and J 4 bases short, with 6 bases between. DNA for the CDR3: TGTGCCAGCAGCGTCATAAAAAACATTCAGTACTTC. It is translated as CASSVIKNIQYF.

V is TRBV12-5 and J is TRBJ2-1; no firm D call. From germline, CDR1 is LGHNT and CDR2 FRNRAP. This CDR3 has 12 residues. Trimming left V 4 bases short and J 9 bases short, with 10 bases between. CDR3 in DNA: TGTGCTAGTGGTTCGGAACGTGGTGAGCAGTTCTTC. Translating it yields CASGSERGEQFF.

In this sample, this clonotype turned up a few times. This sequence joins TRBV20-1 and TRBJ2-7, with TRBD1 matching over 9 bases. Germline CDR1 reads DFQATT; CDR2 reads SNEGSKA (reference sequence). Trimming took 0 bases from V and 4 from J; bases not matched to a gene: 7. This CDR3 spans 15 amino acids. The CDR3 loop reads CSARDPGQGLYEQYF. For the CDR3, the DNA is TGCAGTGCTAGAGACCCGGGACAGGGCCTGTACGAGCAGTACTTC.

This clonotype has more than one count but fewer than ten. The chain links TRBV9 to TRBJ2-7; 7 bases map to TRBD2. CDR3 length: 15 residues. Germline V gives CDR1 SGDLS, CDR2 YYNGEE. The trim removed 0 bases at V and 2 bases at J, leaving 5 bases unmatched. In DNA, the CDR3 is TGTGCCAGCAGCGTAGAGAAGGGAGGGACCTACGAGCAGTACTTC. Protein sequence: CASSVEKGGTYEQYF.

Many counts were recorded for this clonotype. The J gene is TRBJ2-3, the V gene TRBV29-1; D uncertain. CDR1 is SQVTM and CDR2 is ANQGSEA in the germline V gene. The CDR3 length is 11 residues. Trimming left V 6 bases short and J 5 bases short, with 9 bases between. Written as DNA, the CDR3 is TGCAGCGTAAACCTAGGAGATACGCAGTATTTT. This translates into CSVNLGDTQYF.

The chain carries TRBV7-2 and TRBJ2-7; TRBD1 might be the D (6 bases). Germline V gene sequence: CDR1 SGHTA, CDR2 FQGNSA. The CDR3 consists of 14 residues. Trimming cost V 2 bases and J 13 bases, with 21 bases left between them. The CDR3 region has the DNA TGTGCCAGCAGCTTAAGAGACAGGTCCGACCCTGTATACTTC. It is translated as CASSLRDRSDPVYF.

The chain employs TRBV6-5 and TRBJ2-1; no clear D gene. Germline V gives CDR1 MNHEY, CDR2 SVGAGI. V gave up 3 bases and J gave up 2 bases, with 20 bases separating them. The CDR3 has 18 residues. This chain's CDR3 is CASSYRAASDDPYNEQFF. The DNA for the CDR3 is TGTGCCAGCAGTTATCGAGCAGCCTCGGACGACCCCTACAATGAGCAGTTCTTC.

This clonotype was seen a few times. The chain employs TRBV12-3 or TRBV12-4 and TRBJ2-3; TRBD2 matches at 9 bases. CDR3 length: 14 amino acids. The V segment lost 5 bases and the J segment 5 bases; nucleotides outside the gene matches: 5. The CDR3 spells CASSRAGGEDTQYF. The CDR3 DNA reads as TGTGCCAGCAGTAGAGCGGGAGGTGAAGATACGCAGTATTTT.

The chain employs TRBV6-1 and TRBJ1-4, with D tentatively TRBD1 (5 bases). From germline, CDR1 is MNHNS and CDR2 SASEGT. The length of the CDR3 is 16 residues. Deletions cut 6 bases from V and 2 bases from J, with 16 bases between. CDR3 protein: CASSDRGRFTNEKLFF. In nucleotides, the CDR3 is TGTGCCAGCAGCGACCGGGGCCGGTTCACTAATGAAAAACTGTTTTTT.

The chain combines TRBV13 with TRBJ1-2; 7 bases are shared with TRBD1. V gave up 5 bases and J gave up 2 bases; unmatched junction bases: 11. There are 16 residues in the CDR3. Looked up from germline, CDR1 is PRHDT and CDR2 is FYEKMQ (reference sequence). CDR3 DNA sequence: TGTGCCAGCAGCCATCTAGACAGGGTTCCCAACTATGGCTACACCTTC. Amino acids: CASSHLDRVPNYGYTF.

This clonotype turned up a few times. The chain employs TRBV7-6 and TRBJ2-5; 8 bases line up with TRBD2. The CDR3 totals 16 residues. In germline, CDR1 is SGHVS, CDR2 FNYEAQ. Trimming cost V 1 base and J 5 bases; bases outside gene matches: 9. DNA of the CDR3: TGTGCCAGCAGCTTAGTCAGCGGGAGAAACGATGAGACCCAGTACTTC. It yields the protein CASSLVSGRNDETQYF.

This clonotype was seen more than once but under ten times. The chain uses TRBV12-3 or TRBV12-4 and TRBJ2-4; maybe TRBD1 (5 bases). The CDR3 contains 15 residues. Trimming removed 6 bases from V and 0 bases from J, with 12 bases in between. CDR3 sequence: CASRSGWAAKNIQYF. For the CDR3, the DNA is TGTGCCAGCAGATCAGGGTGGGCAGCCAAAAACATTCAGTACTTC.

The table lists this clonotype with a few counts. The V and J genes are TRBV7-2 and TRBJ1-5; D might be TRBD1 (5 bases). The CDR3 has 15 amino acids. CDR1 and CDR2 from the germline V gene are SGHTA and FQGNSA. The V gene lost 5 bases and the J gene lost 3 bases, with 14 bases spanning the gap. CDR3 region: CASSRGHHNNQPQHF. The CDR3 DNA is TGTGCCAGCAGCCGAGGACATCACAACAATCAGCCCCAGCATTTT.

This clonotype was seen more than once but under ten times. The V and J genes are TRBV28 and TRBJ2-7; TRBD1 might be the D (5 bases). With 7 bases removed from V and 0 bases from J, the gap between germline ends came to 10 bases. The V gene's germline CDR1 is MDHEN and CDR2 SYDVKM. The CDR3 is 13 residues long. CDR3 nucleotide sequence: TGTGCCAGCAATGCCAGGGACTCCTACGAGCAGTACTTC. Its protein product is CASNARDSYEQYF.

This CDR3 reads CASSLVGREGNNEQFF. In nucleotides, the CDR3 is TGTGCCAGCAGCTTAGTTGGCAGGGAGGGAAACAATGAGCAGTTCTTC. The rearrangement uses TRBV13 and TRBJ2-1; 7 nucleotides match TRBD2. V trimming: 1 base; J trimming: 5 bases; junction bases outside the gene matches: 8. Germline V gene sequence: CDR1 PRHDT, CDR2 FYEKMQ (reference sequence). This CDR3 region has 16 residues.

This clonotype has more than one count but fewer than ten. The CDR3 is CASSYDVEGRSKNIQYF. The CDR3 region has the DNA TGTGCCAGCAGTTATGATGTGGAGGGCAGGTCCAAAAACATTCAGTACTTC. The genes are TRBV6-5 and TRBJ2-4; maybe TRBD2 (6 bases). This CDR3 has 17 amino acids. Germline V lookup: CDR1 MNHEY, CDR2 SVGAGI. The V gene lost 3 bases and the J gene lost 2 bases, with 17 bases spanning the gap.

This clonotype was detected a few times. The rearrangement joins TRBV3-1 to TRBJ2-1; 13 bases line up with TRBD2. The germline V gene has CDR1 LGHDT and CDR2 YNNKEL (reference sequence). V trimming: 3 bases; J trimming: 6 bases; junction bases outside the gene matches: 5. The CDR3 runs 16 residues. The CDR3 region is CASSQGLAGRTNEQFF. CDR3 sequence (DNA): TGTGCCAGCAGCCAGGGACTAGCGGGACGTACCAATGAGCAGTTCTTC.